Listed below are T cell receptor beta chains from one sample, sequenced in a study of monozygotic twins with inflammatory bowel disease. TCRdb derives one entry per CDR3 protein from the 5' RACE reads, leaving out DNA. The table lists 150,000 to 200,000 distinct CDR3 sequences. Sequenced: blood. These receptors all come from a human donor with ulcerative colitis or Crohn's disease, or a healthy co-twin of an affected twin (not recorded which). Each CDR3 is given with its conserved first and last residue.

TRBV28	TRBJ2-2	CAHRVSAGELFF
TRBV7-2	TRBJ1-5	CASSTRQGDQPQHF
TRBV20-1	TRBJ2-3	CSSPDLAGVGDTQYF
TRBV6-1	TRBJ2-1	CASRTLTGEKYNEQFF
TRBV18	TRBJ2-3	CASSPAGQGTDTQYF
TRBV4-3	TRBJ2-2	CASSQGSWGKGTGELFF
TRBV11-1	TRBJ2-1	CASGGDRASNEQFF
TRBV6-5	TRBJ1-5	CASNPRGPGNQPQHF
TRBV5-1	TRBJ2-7	CASSLQPMDRGVEQYF
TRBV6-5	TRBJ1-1	CASSYSPTGPNTEAFF
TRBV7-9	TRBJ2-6	CASSLGQALSGANVLTF
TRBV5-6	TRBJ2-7	CASSPRQGANF
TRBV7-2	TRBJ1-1	CASSSRGTEAFF
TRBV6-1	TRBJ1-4	CASSGSRQSANEKLFF
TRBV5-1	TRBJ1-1	CASRTGDTEAFF
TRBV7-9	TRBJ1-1	CASSLVQGGSEAFF
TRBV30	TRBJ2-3	CAWSVEETDTQYF
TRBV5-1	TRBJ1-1	CASSLVAGSTEAFF
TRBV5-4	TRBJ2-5	CASSFRLAGQETQYF
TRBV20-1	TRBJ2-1	CSAPTGSLAYNEQFF
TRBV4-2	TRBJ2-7	CASSQRESHEQYF
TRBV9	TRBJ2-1	CASSLSAGGDNEQFF
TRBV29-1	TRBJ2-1	CSVEGLAGVGLF
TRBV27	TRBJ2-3	CAWGGRTDTQYF
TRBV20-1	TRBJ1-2	CSARLQGTYGYTF
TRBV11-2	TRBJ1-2	CASSLDLGKGYGYTF
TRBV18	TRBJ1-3	CASSPPSSGSLTGNTIYF
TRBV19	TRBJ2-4	CASSTTSGGTGIQYF
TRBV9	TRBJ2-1	CASNSLTSRVDEQFF
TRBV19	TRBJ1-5	CASSSGTGASNQPQHF
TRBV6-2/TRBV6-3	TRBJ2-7	CASSYSKVGPYEQYF
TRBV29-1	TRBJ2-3	CSVVKASTDTQYF
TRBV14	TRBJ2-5	CASGRWTGGTETQYF
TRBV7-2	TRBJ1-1	CASSLARGQGWFREAFF
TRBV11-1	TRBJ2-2	CAISLAGEGTGELFF
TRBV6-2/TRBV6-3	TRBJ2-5	CASSSTSGQETQYF
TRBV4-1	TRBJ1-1	CASSAYRVMNTEAFF
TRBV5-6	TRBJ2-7	CASSFQGGYEQYF
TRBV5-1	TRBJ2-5	CASSSGSKGGETQYF
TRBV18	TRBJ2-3	CASSLTPWASGNDTQYF
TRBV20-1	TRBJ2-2	CSARGQGSTGELFF
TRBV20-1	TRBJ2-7	CSARRLGAGYEQYF
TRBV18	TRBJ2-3	CASSPPTGQGADTQYF
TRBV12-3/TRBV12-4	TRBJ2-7	CASSLILAGGYDSYEQYF
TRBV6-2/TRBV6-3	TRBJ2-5	CASSYSRTSGSQETQYF
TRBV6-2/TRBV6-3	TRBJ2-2	CASSYLGVNTGELFF
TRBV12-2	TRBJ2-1	CASRLQTSGSHNEQFF
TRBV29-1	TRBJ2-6	CSVLRSSSGANVLTF
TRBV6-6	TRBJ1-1	CASSNMGQSEAFF
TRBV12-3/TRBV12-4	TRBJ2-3	CASSTGTGTDTQYF
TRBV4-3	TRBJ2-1	CASSQERLAGDVRLNEQFF
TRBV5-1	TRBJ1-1	CASSWSRDWNTEAFF
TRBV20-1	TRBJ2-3	CSARTTTDTQYF